This T cell receptor (beta chain) derives from a study of response to subunit inactivated influenza vaccine. This clonotype turned up a few times. Deletions cut 6 bases from V and 0 bases from J, with 17 bases between. The CDR3 consists of 16 residues. Each CDR3 protein gets one entry after TCRdb re-called the RT-PCR reads with MiXCR. Of roughly 760,000 distinct CDR3 sequences listed, about 20% were seen once; the top ten hold about 10%. The material was PBMCs from blood, obtained roughly 5 days after vaccination. The receptor was isolated from a man over 45 who received an inactivated influenza vaccine. The rearrangement uses TRBV12-3 or TRBV12-4 and TRBJ1-2; TRBD1 might be the D (6 bases). Written as DNA, the CDR3 is TGTGCCAGCAGACCGACAGGCTCCTTAGCTAACTATGGCTACACCTTC. Its protein product is CASRPTGSLANYGYTF.